A selection of T cell receptor beta chains follows, all from one sample in a study of T cell repertoires in cytomegalovirus infection. TCRdb redid the calling of the reads with MiXCR, one entry per CDR3 protein. The table has 600,000 to 700,000 distinct CDR3 sequences, about 30% seen once. No antigen is known for these receptors. The sample in question was cultured PBMCs, obtained from culture after CMV antigen stimulation. These receptors were taken from a human donor in good health (CMV status not recorded). Some clones in this sample may be carry-over from other donors' samples. Each CDR3 is given with its conserved first and last residue. D genes are given only for firm matches. Expanded clones get a size class; other rows say once, few or many, or leave the size out.

v_gene	j_gene	abundance	d_gene	CDR3nt	CDR3aa
TRBV12-3/TRBV12-4	TRBJ2-3	few	.	TGTGCCAGCAGACGAGAGGTAGATACGCAGTATTTT	CASRREVDTQYF
TRBV19	TRBJ2-3	few	.	TGTGCCAGTAGTATGAAAGCGGTGAGCACAGATACGCAGTATTTT	CASSMKAVSTDTQYF
TRBV2	TRBJ1-2	.	TRBD1	TGTGCCAGCAGCCCCGGGACAGAAGATAACTATGGCTACACCTTC	CASSPGTEDNYGYTF
TRBV18	TRBJ1-5	.	.	TGTGCCAGCTCAGGGACGGGGGTAGGGCCCCAGCATTTT	CASSGTGVGPQHF
TRBV6-2/TRBV6-3	TRBJ2-7	.	TRBD2	TGTGCCAGCACTCTGCCCACTAGCGGGAGAACCGAGCAGTACTTC	CASTLPTSGRTEQYF
TRBV30	TRBJ2-3	once	TRBD2	TGTGCCTGGAGCCGGCGGGGGGAGGGAGATACGCAGTATTTT	CAWSRRGEGDTQYF
TRBV12-3/TRBV12-4	TRBJ2-1	few	TRBD2	TGTGCCAGCAGTCCAACTAGCGCCTCCTACAATGAGCAGTTCTTC	CASSPTSASYNEQFF
TRBV2	TRBJ2-3	.	TRBD2	TGTGCCAGCGTCCGGGGGGGCGGAGGCACAGATACGCAGTATTTT	CASVRGGGGTDTQYF
TRBV4-1	TRBJ2-3	few	.	TGCGCCAGCAGCCAAGAGGGAGTCAGGGGTAACGCAGATACGCAGTATTTT	CASSQEGVRGNADTQYF
TRBV12-3/TRBV12-4	TRBJ2-7	.	.	TGTGCCAGCAGTAGTAGCGCCCCGAGCTCCTACGAGCAGTACTTC	CASSSSAPSSYEQYF